This T cell receptor (beta chain) was captured by sequencing in a study of T cell repertoires in cytomegalovirus infection. As for the study in general: TCR beta signatures that were public indicated CMV infection and matching HLA type.

This clonotype came up a few times. Its antigen is still unknown. General study results and limits: Summed frequency of shared TCR beta families picked out CMV carriers who also had the relevant HLA. HLA-C-restricted, CMV-specific TCR beta clonotypes were dominant ex vivo.

CDR1 is MNHNY, CDR2 SVGAGI, per germline (reference sequence). The CDR3 contains 16 residues. Trimming at V came to 0 bases and at J to 5 bases, leaving 5 bases not matched to a gene. TCRdb re-called the reads through MiXCR, storing one row per CDR3 protein. This repertoire shows about 350,000 distinct CDR3 sequences, about 35% found once; its top ten account for about 14%. The material sequenced was cultured PBMCs, taken from culture after CMV antigen stimulation. The gene calls are TRBV6-6 and TRBJ2-3; 10 bases fit TRBD1. The receptor's source is a human donor in good health (CMV status not recorded). Some clones in this sample may be carry-over from other donors' samples. DNA of the CDR3: TGTGCCAGCAGTTACTCGACAGGGGGCAGGGGAGATACGCAGTATTTT. It specifies CASSYSTGGRGDTQYF.